These T cell receptor beta chains were read from a single sample in a study of shared clonotypes between healthy human individuals. The method was immunoSEQ multiplex PCR; TCRdb's version includes in-frame clones alone and lacks a portion of them. Seen here are approximately 2,000,000 clones, over 85% observed once, and the top ten hold about 1.7%. Sequencing used naive CD8+ T cells from PBMCs. These receptors were taken from a man between 18 and 35 years old in good health. Some clones in this sample may be carry-over from other donors' samples. CDR3s include the opening cysteine and the closing phenylalanine or tryptophan. A D gene is named only where the DNA matches it firmly. The size of a clone is reported for some rows only, either as once, few or many, or as a class for expanded clones.

clone size | CDR3 length | J gene | V gene | D gene | CDR3 DNA | CDR3 protein
. | 15 | TRBJ1-5 | TRBV19 | . | TGTGCCAGTAGTATGGCCGCTCTAGGCAATCAGCCCCAGCATTTT | CASSMAALGNQPQHF
. | 15 | TRBJ1-2 | TRBV9 | . | TGTGCCAGCAGCGTAAATACCGGGGCCGCCAATTCCTACACCTTC | CASSVNTGAANSYTF
. | 16 | TRBJ1-2 | TRBV19 | . | TGTGCCAGTAGTATAGTATTCGGACTCGCTCGGGATGGCTACACCTTC | CASSIVFGLARDGYTF
. | 11 | TRBJ1-1 | TRBV19 | . | TGTGCCTCCACGGGGAACACTGAAGCTTTCTTT | CASTGNTEAFF
. | 15 | TRBJ1-1 | TRBV18 | TRBD1 | TGTGCCAGCTCACCACCGGACAGGGGGTCACCTGAAGCTTTCTTT | CASSPPDRGSPEAFF
once | 14 | TRBJ2-7 | TRBV7-8 | . | TGTGCCAGCAGCTTAGAGCTGGGTAAATACGAGCAGTACTTC | CASSLELGKYEQYF
. | 14 | TRBJ2-1 | TRBV4-1 | TRBD1 | TGCGCCAGCAGCCGACAGGGGGTCTTGAATGAGCAGTTCTTC | CASSRQGVLNEQFF
. | 14 | TRBJ2-7 | TRBV10-1 | . | TGCGCCAGCAGTGAGGACGGTTTCTCCTACGAGCAGTACTTC | CASSEDGFSYEQYF
. | 14 | TRBJ2-2 | TRBV28 | . | TGTGCCAGCAGTTTATCGTTATTACCAGGGGAGCTGTTTTTT | CASSLSLLPGELFF
. | 14 | TRBJ1-1 | TRBV2 | . | TGTGCCAGCAGTAAACGGGGGATCGGCACTGAAGCTTTCTTT | CASSKRGIGTEAFF
. | 20 | TRBJ1-2 | TRBV6-4 | . | TGTGCCAGCAGTGACTCCCCGGGGATCGGGACCTGGGGAGCGGAGTATGGCTACACCTTC | CASSDSPGIGTWGAEYGYTF
once | 16 | TRBJ2-1 | TRBV27 | TRBD2 | TGTGCCAGCAGATCCCGGCGTGGGAGGGCCTGGTATGAGCAGTTCTTC | CASRSRRGRAWYEQFF
. | 16 | TRBJ2-6 | TRBV18 | . | TGTGCCAGCTCACCTCTCTCGGGCTCTGGGGCCAACGTCCTGACTTTC | CASSPLSGSGANVLTF
. | 15 | TRBJ2-7 | TRBV28 | . | TGTGCCAGCAGTTTAAGGTGGGGAAGCTCCTACGAGCAGTACTTC | CASSLRWGSSYEQYF
. | 15 | TRBJ2-5 | TRBV28 | . | TGTGCCAGCAAAAACCTACTCAGGGGAAGAGAGACCCAGTACTTC | CASKNLLRGRETQYF
. | 14 | TRBJ2-7 | TRBV28 | . | TGTGCCAGCAGACTGACTCCTATCTCGTACGAGCAGTACTTC | CASRLTPISYEQYF
. | 17 | TRBJ2-1 | TRBV7-9 | . | TGTGCCAGCAGTAGCCCTAGACAGGACAGCTCCTACAATGAGCAGTTCTTC | CASSSPRQDSSYNEQFF
. | 19 | TRBJ2-2 | TRBV10-3 | TRBD2 | TGTGCCATCAGTGAGACTAGGGCTAGCGGGAGCGCGAACACCGGGGAGCTGTTTTTT | CAISETRASGSANTGELFF
. | 14 | TRBJ2-2 | TRBV4-3 | TRBD2 | TGCGCCAGCAGCCAAGCTAGCGGGAGCGTGGAGCTGTTTTTT | CASSQASGSVELFF
once | 15 | TRBJ2-1 | TRBV6-5 | TRBD1 | TGTGCCAGCAGTTCCCCGGACAGGGTTCACAATGAGCAGTTCTTC | CASSSPDRVHNEQFF
. | 15 | TRBJ2-1 | TRBV29-1 | . | TGCAGCGTTGAAGGGGACACTCTAGGGTACAATGAGCAGTTCTTC | CSVEGDTLGYNEQFF
. | 13 | TRBJ2-7 | TRBV7-6 | . | TGTGCCAGCAGCTTTTTGACTACTCGGGAGCAGTACTTC | CASSFLTTREQYF
once | 13 | TRBJ2-2 | TRBV13 | . | TGTGCCAGCAGCTTAAGCGGAACCGGGGAGCTGTTTTTT | CASSLSGTGELFF
. | 13 | TRBJ1-1 | TRBV7-8 | . | TGTGCCAGCAGCTTAGTGCGGCTTTCTGAAGCTTTCTTT | CASSLVRLSEAFF
. | 13 | TRBJ2-1 | TRBV9 | . | TGTGCCAGCAGCTCTGGGGCTAAAAATGAGCAGTTCTTC | CASSSGAKNEQFF
. | 15 | TRBJ1-5 | TRBV28 | . | TGTGCCAGCAGTTCTACAGATTATAGCAATCAGCCCCAGCATTTT | CASSSTDYSNQPQHF
. | 16 | TRBJ2-2 | TRBV28 | TRBD2 | TGTGCCAGCAGTCTTAGCGGGAGTTGGAACACCGGGGAGCTGTTTTTT | CASSLSGSWNTGELFF
. | 14 | TRBJ2-1 | TRBV19 | . | TGTGCCAGTAGTACTGGGCGAGGGAGCAATGAGCAGTTCTTC | CASSTGRGSNEQFF
. | 14 | TRBJ1-1 | TRBV7-9 | . | TGTGCCAGCAGCCCGGGACGGACGAACACTGAAGCTTTCTTT | CASSPGRTNTEAFF
. | 14 | TRBJ1-2 | TRBV27 | TRBD1 | TGTGCCAGCAGTTTAGCAGGGGGCGGGTATGGCTACACCTTC | CASSLAGGGYGYTF
. | 16 | TRBJ2-1 | TRBV5-1 | TRBD2 | TGCGCCAGCAGCTTGGGGACTAGCGGGAGCTACAATGAGCAGTTCTTC | CASSLGTSGSYNEQFF
. | 13 | TRBJ2-7 | TRBV7-9 | . | TGTGCCAGCAGCTTAGCGCGGGGTAGCGAGCAGTACTTC | CASSLARGSEQYF
. | 13 | TRBJ2-7 | TRBV2 | . | TGTGCCAGCAGTGATAACCGCTACTACGAGCAGTACTTC | CASSDNRYYEQYF
once | 13 | TRBJ2-7 | TRBV29-1 | . | TGCAGCGTTGAACTTGGAGGGAGCTACGAGCAGTACTTC | CSVELGGSYEQYF
. | 15 | TRBJ2-1 | TRBV7-6 | TRBD2 | TGTGCCAGCACCCCGGGACTAGCGGGAGTCGTTGAGCAGTTCTTC | CASTPGLAGVVEQFF